Reported below is one T cell receptor (beta chain). In the study's own analysis: How many nucleated cells were present was estimated from reference gene primer amplification. Assay used: immunoSEQ multiplex PCR; TCRdb lists only in-frame clones, some missing. V, J and clone size derive from that table, while D and trimming were established from the DNA sequence. The profile covers approximately 140,000 clones, with about 80% appearing a single time and under 2.5% taken by the ten largest. From germline, CDR1 is KGHSH and CDR2 LQKENI. Trimming at V came to 3 bases and at J to 0 bases, leaving 3 bases not matched to a gene. This CDR3 is 16 amino acids long. The data were taken from a study of blood T cell repertoires in COVID-19. As for the study in general: T cells, B-cell-depleted T cells, or PBMCs supplied cDNA or gDNA.

The V and J genes are TRBV18 and TRBJ2-2; TRBD2 matches 8 bases. Specimen: peripheral blood. The TCR sequence derives from a man between 65 and 85 years old with acute or convalescent COVID-19. DNA of the CDR3: TGTGCCAGCTCACCCTTCGGGGGGGCGAACACCGGGGAGCTGTTTTTT. This encodes CASSPFGGANTGELFF.